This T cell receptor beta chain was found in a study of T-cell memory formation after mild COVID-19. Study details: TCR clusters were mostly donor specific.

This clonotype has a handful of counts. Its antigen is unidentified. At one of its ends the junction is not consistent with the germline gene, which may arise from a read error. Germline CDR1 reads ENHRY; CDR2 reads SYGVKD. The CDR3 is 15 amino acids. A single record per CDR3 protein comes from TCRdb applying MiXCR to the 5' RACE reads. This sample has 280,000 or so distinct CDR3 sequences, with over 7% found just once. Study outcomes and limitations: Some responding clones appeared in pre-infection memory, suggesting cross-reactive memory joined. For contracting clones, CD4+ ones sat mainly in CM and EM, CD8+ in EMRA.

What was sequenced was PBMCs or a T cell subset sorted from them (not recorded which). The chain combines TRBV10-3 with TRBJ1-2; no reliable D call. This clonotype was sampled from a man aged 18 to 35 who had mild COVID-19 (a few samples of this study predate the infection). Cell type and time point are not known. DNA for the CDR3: TGTGCCATCACTGAGGGCGGTCCGACTAACTATGGCTACACCTTC. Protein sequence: CAITEGGPTNYGYTF.